The rows below give T cell receptor beta chains drawn from one sample of a study of T cell responses to AZD1222 COVID-19 vaccine. Sequencing used immunoSEQ multiplex PCR; TCRdb keeps in-frame clones, though not all of them. The sample lists approximately 140,000 clones; about 93% were seen once. Sample: peripheral blood, taken on day 0 of AZD1222 vaccination. The receptors were gathered from an adult in good health. CDR3s include the opening cysteine and the closing phenylalanine or tryptophan. The order of the fields is V gene, D gene, J gene, clone size, CDR3 length, CDR3 DNA, CDR3 protein. D genes are given only for firm matches. Clone size is not always given. Where it is, it says once, few, many or a class for expanded clones.

>TRBV18|.|TRBJ1-2|.|12
TGTGCCAGCTCACCACTCCGGGACAAAGGCACCTTC
CASSPLRDKGTF
>TRBV5-1|.|TRBJ1-1|.|14
TGCGCCAGCAGCCCGGAGGACGGGAACACTGAAGCTTTCTTT
CASSPEDGNTEAFF
>TRBV19|.|TRBJ1-1|.|15
TGTGCCAGTAGTATAGAACACAGAGTGAACACTGAAGCTTTCTTT
CASSIEHRVNTEAFF
>TRBV7-8|TRBD1|TRBJ1-5|.|17
TGTGCCAGCAGCTTTTTCCGGGACAGGGGGTACAATCAGCCCCAGCATTTT
CASSFFRDRGYNQPQHF
>TRBV5-1|TRBD1|TRBJ2-5|once|17
TGCGCCAGCAGCCACGGGATGGGGACAGGGGACATTGAGACCCAGTACTTC
CASSHGMGTGDIETQYF
>TRBV2|TRBD1|TRBJ1-2|.|15
TGTGCCGGGGGACAGGGGGCGCCGGAGGCCTATGGCTACACCTTC
CAGGQGAPEAYGYTF
>TRBV10-3|.|TRBJ1-2|.|13
TGTGCCATCAGTGAAGAGGGCTACTATGGCTACACCTTC
CAISEEGYYGYTF
>TRBV27|.|TRBJ1-5|once|13
TGTGCCAGCAGTCCACAGATAGGCGGGCCCCAGCATTTT
CASSPQIGGPQHF
>TRBV19|.|TRBJ1-2|.|13
TGTGCCAGTAGCTCGACTGAGGGCTATGGCTACACCTTC
CASSSTEGYGYTF
>TRBV28|.|TRBJ1-3|.|17
TGTGCCAGCAGCCTTACGTTGGCAGGGCCCCCTGGAAACACCATATATTTT
CASSLTLAGPPGNTIYF
>TRBV5-4|.|TRBJ1-2|few|16
TGTGCCAGCAGCTTGAGGGGAAATAGTCTCGACTATGGCTACACCTTC
CASSLRGNSLDYGYTF
>TRBV27|.|TRBJ1-6|.|14
TGTGCCAGCAGTTTATTGTCAGGGAATTCACCCCTCCACTTT
CASSLLSGNSPLHF
>TRBV19|.|TRBJ1-1|.|12
TGTGCCAGCTCCCGGGCGCGGACTGAAGCTTTCTTT
CASSRARTEAFF
>TRBV7-8|.|TRBJ2-3|.|15
TGTGCCAGCAGCCCCAGGAGGGGGGCGTTGGATACGCAGTATTTT
CASSPRRGALDTQYF
>TRBV2|.|TRBJ2-1|.|11
TGTGCCAGCAGTGGTCCTTTCGGGCAGTTCTTC
CASSGPFGQFF
>TRBV11-2|.|TRBJ1-2|.|14
TGTGCCAGCAGCTTCCGGGATCGGACGAGTGGCTACACCTTC
CASSFRDRTSGYTF
>TRBV5-1|.|TRBJ2-2|.|14
TGCGCCAGCAGCTTGGGCGGAAACACCGGGGAGCTGTTTTTT
CASSLGGNTGELFF
>TRBV27|.|TRBJ1-5|.|13
TGTGCCAGCAGTCCCCGGCTGGGTCAGCCCCAGCATTTT
CASSPRLGQPQHF
>TRBV7-6|.|TRBJ1-1|.|13
TGTGCCAGCAGCTATCTCGAGGGGTCGGAAGCTTTCTTT
CASSYLEGSEAFF
>TRBV6-5|TRBD1|TRBJ1-2|.|11
TGTGCCAGCAGAGACAGGGATGGCTACACCTTC
CASRDRDGYTF
>TRBV2|TRBD2|TRBJ2-3|.|16
TGTGCCAGCAGGCTTTCCCTGGGACTAGCGTCAGATACGCAGTATTTT
CASRLSLGLASDTQYF
>TRBV2|.|TRBJ1-3|.|16
TGTGCCAGCAGAATCTCAGGGGTCAGCTCTGGAAACACCATATATTTT
CASRISGVSSGNTIYF
>TRBV6-5|.|TRBJ2-2|.|15
TGTGCCAGTATCGGGGAAGGGGTGAGGACCGGGGAGCTGTTTTTT
CASIGEGVRTGELFF
>TRBV27|TRBD1|TRBJ2-3|.|14
TGTGCCAGCAGTTCGGGACAGGTCCCAGATACGCAGTATTTT
CASSSGQVPDTQYF
>TRBV5-6|.|TRBJ2-3|.|14
TGTGCCAGCAGCTTTAGACCGAGCACAGATACGCAGTATTTT
CASSFRPSTDTQYF
>TRBV7-9|.|TRBJ2-1|.|16
TGTGCCAGCAGCCCCATGGGGGGGGCCTTACTCTTGGAGCAGTTCTTC
CASSPMGGALLLEQFF
>TRBV7-9|TRBD1|TRBJ1-4|.|19
TGTGCCAGCAGCTTAGCCCTCGACAGGGGGCGGAATACTAATGAAAAACTGTTTTTT
CASSLALDRGRNTNEKLFF
>TRBV7-3|.|TRBJ1-2|.|15
TGTGCCAGCAGCCCCGGAGGGAGCAGGAACTATGGCTACACCTTC
CASSPGGSRNYGYTF
>TRBV10-3|.|TRBJ1-1|once|16
TGTGCCATCAGTGAGTCGCCCGACAGCACGAACACTGAAGCTTTCTTT
CAISESPDSTNTEAFF
>TRBV2|.|TRBJ2-4|.|15
TGTGCCAGCAGTGAATTAACAGGGGCCAAAAACATTCAGTACTTC
CASSELTGAKNIQYF
>TRBV7-6|TRBD1|TRBJ2-3|.|16
TGTGCCAGCAGCTCCTTGGGACAGCGGAGCACAGATACGCAGTATTTT
CASSSLGQRSTDTQYF
>TRBV4-3|.|TRBJ1-1|.|15
TGCGCCAGCAGCCAAGAGGGGGGAGTGAGAACTGAAGCTTTCTTT
CASSQEGGVRTEAFF
>TRBV2|TRBD1|TRBJ1-4|once|13
TGTGCCAGCAGGGGACAGGTTGGTGAAAAACTGTTTTTT
CASRGQVGEKLFF
>TRBV3-1/TRBV3-2|.|TRBJ2-5|.|15
TGTGCCAGCAGCCTCCGGACAGTTATCCAAGAGACCCAGTACTTC
CASSLRTVIQETQYF
>TRBV18|.|TRBJ1-4|.|16
TGTGCCAGCTCACCCTTCGGAGTGACCCAAGTCGAAAAACTGTTTTTT
CASSPFGVTQVEKLFF
>TRBV19|.|TRBJ1-2|.|13
TGTGCCAGCCGGAGGATTGGAACCTATGGCTACACCTTC
CASRRIGTYGYTF
>TRBV7-9|.|TRBJ2-5|.|15
TGTGCCAGCAGCTTAGCGCACGGGTTGGTCGGGACCCAGTACTTC
CASSLAHGLVGTQYF
>TRBV6-6|TRBD1|TRBJ1-6|once|16
TGTGCCAGCAGCCCGAAGGACAGGAGCTATAATTCACCCCTCCACTTT
CASSPKDRSYNSPLHF
>TRBV18|.|TRBJ1-2|.|13
TGTGCCAGCTCACCACAGAATAACTATGGCTACACCTTC
CASSPQNNYGYTF
>TRBV7-3|.|TRBJ1-3|.|12
TGTATTACAGGGATCTCTGGAAACACCATATATTTT
CITGISGNTIYF